The clone carrying this T cell receptor beta chain was counted many times. The antigen remains unidentified. This specimen belongs to a study of glioma-infiltrating T cells. As for the study in general: WHO grade II oligodendrogliomas or astrocytomas, plus non-recurrent WHO grade IV glioblastomas, were sampled. Approximately 1 million peripheral T cells were targeted at roughly 4.5- to 11-fold coverage. Study results and caveats: Above-expected tissue-blood divergence occurred in all gliomas, most in low-grade ones.

Using RNA template, CDR3s of TCR alpha and beta were amplified with iRepertoire arm-PCR. From the multiplex PCR reads, TCRdb called clonotypes with MiXCR, one entry per CDR3 protein. The sample holds about 400,000 distinct CDR3 sequences, approximately 42% seen once. Between the trimmed V and J ends, which lost 11 bases and 0 bases, there was a span of 18 bases. The CDR3 sequence is 15 residues long. The V gene's germline CDR1 is MNHNS and CDR2 SASEGT. This TCR derives from a human donor with low-grade glioma or glioblastoma, undergoing nonglioma brain surgery, or in good health (not recorded which). What was sequenced was glioma tissue, nonneoplastic brain tissue, or PBMCs (not recorded which). The chain carries TRBV6-1 and TRBJ2-3; D is uncertain. Written as DNA, the CDR3 is TGTGCCTCCGGTATATTCAGAACTAGCACAGATACGCAGTATTTT. It codes for CASGIFRTSTDTQYF.